This is a list of T cell receptor beta chains from one sample in a study of molecular identifiers for immune sequencing clone quantification. MiXCR was run by TCRdb on the PCR reads, yielding one entry per CDR3 protein. The repertoire includes more than 450,000 distinct CDR3 sequences, 25% of them detected once, and 0.7% to 0.9% sits in the top ten. The specimen sequenced was naive CD8+ T cells from blood, with Jurkat cell RNA spiked in. The receptor source for this set is a human donor in good health. Some libraries in this study had Jurkat cell RNA spiked in. CDR3s include the opening cysteine and the closing phenylalanine or tryptophan. D genes are given only for firm matches. Part of the rows lack a size; the others show once, few, many or a class for expanded clones.

j_call d_call v_call clone_size cdr3_aa cdr3_nt
TRBJ2-5 TRBD2 TRBV29-1 many CSVEDLLWGRLAEGQETQYF TGCAGCGTTGAAGACCTCTTGTGGGGGAGACTAGCGGAGGGCCAAGAGACCCAGTACTTC
TRBJ2-7 . TRBV6-1 few CASSKPSAAYEQYF TGTGCCAGCAGTAAACCTAGCGCGGCCTACGAGCAGTACTTC
TRBJ1-1 . TRBV30 . CAWSTSQGRGSDGAFF TGTGCCTGGAGTACCTCACAGGGTAGAGGTTCGGACGGAGCTTTCTTT
TRBJ1-1 . TRBV29-1 many CSVAPYTEAFF TGCAGCGTTGCGCCCTACACTGAAGCTTTCTTT
TRBJ2-2 . TRBV27 . CASSLIGVRATGELFF TGTGCCAGCAGTTTAATTGGGGTCAGGGCCACCGGGGAGCTGTTTTTT
TRBJ1-1 . TRBV12-3/TRBV12-4 . CARRGGGAWALNTEAFF TGTGCCCGCCGCGGGGGGGGGGCGTGGGCCTTGAACACTGAAGCTTTCTTT
TRBJ2-7 . TRBV5-6 . CASSPDGILRAQYF TGTGCCAGCAGCCCCGACGGTATCCTACGAGCGCAGTACTTC
TRBJ2-5 . TRBV4-1 . CASSQETVLQETQYF TGCGCCAGCAGCCAAGAAACAGTATTACAAGAGACCCAGTACTTC
TRBJ2-5 TRBD2 TRBV6-2/TRBV6-3 once CASSYSVTTSGGHRETQYF TGTGCCAGCAGTTACTCGGTAACTACTAGCGGGGGCCACCGGGAGACCCAGTACTTC
TRBJ1-6 . TRBV15 many CATSRRERVLGSPLHF TGTGCCACCAGCAGGAGGGAGAGGGTTTTAGGATCACCCCTCCACTTT
TRBJ2-5 . TRBV19 . CASSIMAVPETQYF TGTGCCAGTAGTATAATGGCAGTCCCCGAGACCCAGTACTTC
TRBJ2-7 TRBD1 TRBV4-3 many CASSQYRGYEQYF TGCGCCAGCAGCCAGTACAGGGGGTACGAGCAGTACTTC
TRBJ1-1 . TRBV9 many CASSPGGAGTEAFF TGTGCCAGCAGCCCGGGAGGGGCGGGCACTGAAGCTTTCTTT
TRBJ2-2 . TRBV24-1 few CATSDMLTGELFF TGTGCCACCAGTGATATGCTCACCGGGGAGCTGTTTTTT
TRBJ1-1 TRBD1 TRBV20-1 many CSARNLGQVVTEAFF TGCAGTGCTAGAAATTTAGGACAGGTAGTCACTGAAGCTTTCTTT
TRBJ2-3 TRBD1 TRBV12-3/TRBV12-4 . CASSLQGAFGTDTQYF TGTGCCAGCAGCCTACAGGGGGCTTTTGGCACAGATACGCAGTATTTT
TRBJ2-7 . TRBV5-6 . CASSLRDQGLSYEQYF TGTGCCAGCAGCTTACGCGACCAGGGGCTCTCCTACGAGCAGTACTTC
TRBJ2-6 . TRBV19 few CASSIDSWGFIMGSSGANVLTF TGTGCCAGTAGTATAGATAGTTGGGGATTTATAATGGGGTCCTCTGGGGCCAACGTCCTGACTTTC
TRBJ2-4 . TRBV4-1 few CASSPLGALAKNIQYF TGCGCCAGCAGCCCTTTAGGGGCACTAGCCAAAAACATTCAGTACTTC
TRBJ2-7 . TRBV4-2 . CASSQRGDEQYF TGTGCCAGCAGCCAGCGAGGGGACGAGCAGTACTTC
TRBJ1-1 . TRBV4-1 many CASSQVEGRSTEAFF TGCGCCAGCAGCCAAGTGGAGGGTAGGAGTACTGAAGCTTTCTTT
TRBJ1-1 . TRBV19 . CASRTGTTEAFF TGTGCCAGTAGGACCGGGACGACTGAAGCTTTCTTT
TRBJ2-2 . TRBV5-1 . CASSSDSPVELLF TGCGCCAGCAGCTCGGACAGCCCCGTGGAGCTGTTATTT
TRBJ2-7 TRBD1 TRBV20-1 few CSARQGAFYEQYF TGCAGTGCACGACAGGGGGCGTTTTACGAGCAGTACTTC
TRBJ2-3 . TRBV12-3/TRBV12-4 many CASSPLGEDTQYF TGTGCCAGCAGTCCCCTCGGGGAAGATACGCAGTATTTT
TRBJ2-6 TRBD2 TRBV10-3 . CAISEGLAVSSGANVLTF TGTGCCATCAGTGAAGGGCTAGCGGTAAGCTCTGGGGCCAACGTCCTGACTTTC
TRBJ2-3 . TRBV27 few CASSLSIFTDTQYF TGTGCCAGCAGTTTATCCATTTTTACAGATACGCAGTATTTT
TRBJ2-7 TRBD1 TRBV19 few CASSSRDSIYEQYF TGTGCCAGTAGTTCCCGGGACAGCATCTACGAGCAGTACTTC
TRBJ2-3 . TRBV12-3/TRBV12-4 few CASRSIPGLTYTDTQYF TGTGCCAGCAGGTCCATCCCGGGACTTACTTACACAGATACGCAGTATTTT
TRBJ1-1 . TRBV5-5 . CASSLGGYRAEAFF TGTGCCAGCAGCTTGGGAGGCTACAGAGCTGAAGCTTTCTTT